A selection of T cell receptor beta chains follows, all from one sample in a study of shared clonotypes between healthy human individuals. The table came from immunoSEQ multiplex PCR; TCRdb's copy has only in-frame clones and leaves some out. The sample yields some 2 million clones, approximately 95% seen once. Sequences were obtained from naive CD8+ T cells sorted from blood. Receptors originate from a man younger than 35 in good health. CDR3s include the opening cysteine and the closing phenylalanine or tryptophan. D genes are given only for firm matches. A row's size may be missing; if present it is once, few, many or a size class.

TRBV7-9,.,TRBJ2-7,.,TGTGCCAGCAGCTTGGTAGGGCTGTCTGCGGGCTACGAGCAGTACTTC,CASSLVGLSAGYEQYF
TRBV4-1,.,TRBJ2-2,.,TGCGCCAGCAGCCAGGGAACCGGGGAGCTGTTTTTT,CASSQGTGELFF
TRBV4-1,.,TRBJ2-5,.,TGCGCCAGCAGCCAGACGGGAGAGACCCAGTACTTC,CASSQTGETQYF
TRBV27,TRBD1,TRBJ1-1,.,TGTGCCAGCAGTCTATCAGGGGGTATGAACACTGAAGCTTTCTTT,CASSLSGGMNTEAFF
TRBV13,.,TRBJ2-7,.,TGTGCCAGCAGCTTACCAGGGGCGTACGAGCAGTACTTC,CASSLPGAYEQYF
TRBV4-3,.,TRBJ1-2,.,TGCGCCAGCAGCCAAGAGCCCGAGGGCCAGGGCGCCTATGGCTACACCTTC,CASSQEPEGQGAYGYTF
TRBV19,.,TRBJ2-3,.,TGTGCCAGTAGTATAGATCGGCAGGGAGGCACAGATACGCAGTATTTT,CASSIDRQGGTDTQYF
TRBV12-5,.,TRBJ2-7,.,TGTGCTAGTGGGGAGGCGGGTCCCACTTACGAGCAGTACTTC,CASGEAGPTYEQYF
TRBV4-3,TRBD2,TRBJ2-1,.,TGCGCCAGCAGCCAGGATTCACTAGCGGGAGAATCTTACAATGAGCAGTTCTTC,CASSQDSLAGESYNEQFF
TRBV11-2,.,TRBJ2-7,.,TGTGCCAGCAGCACGGACTATGTCTACGAGCAGTACTTC,CASSTDYVYEQYF
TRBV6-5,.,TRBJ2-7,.,TGTGCCAGCAACTACAGGGAAACCTACGAGCAGTACTTC,CASNYRETYEQYF
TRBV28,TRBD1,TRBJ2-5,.,TGTGCCAGCAGTTTCCTGACTACGGGACAGGGGCCGGGGGAGACCCAGTACTTC,CASSFLTTGQGPGETQYF
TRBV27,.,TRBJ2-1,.,TGTGCCAGCAGTTTAAGAGCGGGTGAGCAGTTCTTC,CASSLRAGEQFF
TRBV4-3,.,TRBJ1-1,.,TGCGCCAGCAGCCAAGGACCGGGTTTAAACACTGAAGCTTTCTTT,CASSQGPGLNTEAFF
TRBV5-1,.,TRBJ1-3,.,TGCGCCAGCAGACAGAACGGGGGTGCTGGAAACACCATATATTTT,CASRQNGGAGNTIYF
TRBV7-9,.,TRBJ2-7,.,TGTGCCAGCAGCCCGGGCATTAGCGGAGTCGTCTACGAGCAGTACTTC,CASSPGISGVVYEQYF
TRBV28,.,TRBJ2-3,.,TGTGCCAGCAGTTTATGGGGTATTAGCACAGATACGCAGTATTTT,CASSLWGISTDTQYF
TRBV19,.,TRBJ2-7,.,TGTGCCAGTAGTATTGGCTTTGAGGGTTACGAGCAGTACTTC,CASSIGFEGYEQYF
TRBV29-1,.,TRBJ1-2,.,TGCAGCGTTGAAGATCAGGGGTTTGGCTACACCTTC,CSVEDQGFGYTF
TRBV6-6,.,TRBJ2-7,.,TGTGCCGGCCTTGAGGAGCCCTACGAGCAGTACTTC,CAGLEEPYEQYF
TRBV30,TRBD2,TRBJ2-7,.,TGTGCCTGGAGCCCGAGGATCCGGACTAGCGGGTCCCCAATGGGGGAGCAGTACTTC,CAWSPRIRTSGSPMGEQYF
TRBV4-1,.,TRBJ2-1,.,TGCGCCAGCAGCCAAGTACAGTTCAATGAGCAGTTCTTC,CASSQVQFNEQFF
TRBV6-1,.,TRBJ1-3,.,TGTGCCAGCAGTGAGGCGGGGGAGAACACCATATATTTT,CASSEAGENTIYF
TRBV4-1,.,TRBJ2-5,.,TGCGCCAGCAGCCAAGCCCCGGGACAAGAGACCCAGTACTTC,CASSQAPGQETQYF
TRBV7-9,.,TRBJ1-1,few,TGTGCCAGCAGCTTAGCGGGAACTGAAGCTTTCTTT,CASSLAGTEAFF
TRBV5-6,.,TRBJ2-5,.,TGTGCCAGCAGCCATGACACGGCGGAGACCCAGTACTTC,CASSHDTAETQYF
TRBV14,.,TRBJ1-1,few,TGTGCCAGCAGCCAAGAAGGGCCCGCGGCTTTCTTT,CASSQEGPAAFF
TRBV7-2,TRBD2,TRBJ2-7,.,TGTGCCAGCAGCCCGGGACTAGACCCAAACGAGCAGTACTTC,CASSPGLDPNEQYF
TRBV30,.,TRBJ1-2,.,TGTGCCTTGTACAGGGAGTCGGGCGGCTACACCTTC,CALYRESGGYTF
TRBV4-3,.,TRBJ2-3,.,TGCGCCAGCAGCCAATACGAGCGCGGCACAGATACGCAGTATTTT,CASSQYERGTDTQYF
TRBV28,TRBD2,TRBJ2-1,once,TGTGCCAGCAGTTTAAGAGGGACTAGCGGGGGTCTCTACAATGAGCAGTTCTTC,CASSLRGTSGGLYNEQFF
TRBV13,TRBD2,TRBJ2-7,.,TGTGCCAGCAGCTTAGAACTAGCGGGGGACTACGAGCAGTACTTC,CASSLELAGDYEQYF